A single sample gave rise to the 15 T cell receptor beta chains below, sequenced in a study of response to subunit inactivated influenza vaccine (dated by TCRdb to 2017 to 2018). To prepare the library, RT-PCR was applied. Sequencing was performed on an Illumina HiSeq 2500. The public reads were reprocessed in TCRdb via fastp at Q25 and MiXCR, keeping in-frame beta chains. Every distinct CDR3 protein forms one entry, paired with its most common genes and DNA. The table for this sample lists hundreds of thousands of distinct CDR3 sequences; around a sixth of them were counted only once. The ten largest clones represent roughly 12% of the sample. The material sequenced was PBMCs from blood, taken approximately 13 days after vaccination. The receptor source for this set is a man aged 50-60 years who received an inactivated influenza vaccine. Donor details come from another sample of the same person, matched by shared clones.

This clonotype was found a few times. The CDR3 reads CASSLIISAYEQFF. In DNA, the CDR3 is TGTGCCAGCAGCTTAATTATTAGCGCCTATGAGCAGTTCTTC. V usage is TRBV7-8 and J usage is TRBJ2-1; the D gene is possibly TRBD2 (5 bases). CDR3 length: 14 amino acids. Between the trimmed V and J ends, which lost 2 bases and 8 bases, there was a span of 13 bases. Per the germline V gene, CDR1 is SGHVS and CDR2 is FQNEAQ. The full variable domain, rest sourced from reference TRBV7-8 and TRBJ2-1, is GAGVSQSPRYKVAKRGQDVALRCDPISGHVSLFWYQQALGQGPEFLTYFQNEAQLDKSGLPSDRFFAERPEGSVSTLKIQRTQQEDSAVYLCASSLIISAYEQFFGPGTRLTVL.

Only a few counts were recorded for this clonotype. V and J are TRBV7-9 and TRBJ2-1, with 7 bases identical to TRBD2. The germline gives CDR1 SEHNR, CDR2 FQNEAQ (reference sequence). The CDR3 is 14 residues long. The V and J ends lost 8 bases and 1 base, in that order; junction bases with no gene match: 5. The CDR3 region is CASGREGSYNEQFF. The CDR3 DNA sequence: TGTGCCAGCGGCAGGGAGGGGTCCTACAATGAGCAGTTCTTC. The variable domain in full, with the rest retrieved from reference TRBV7-9 and TRBJ2-1, is DTGVSQNPRHKITKRGQNVTFRCDPISEHNRLYWYRQTLGQGPEFLTYFQNEAQLEKSRLLSDRFSAERPKGSFSTLEIQRTEQGDSAMYLCASGREGSYNEQFFGPGTRLTVL.

Comments on this clonotype: One end of the junction varies from germline; a read error may be responsible. V is TRBV7-2 and J is TRBJ2-5; D is perhaps TRBD2 (6 bases). Germline CDR1 SGHTA, CDR2 FQGNSA. This CDR3 is 15 amino acids long. In nucleotides, the CDR3 is TGTGCCAGCAGCTTAGCGCGGGATTCCCTGAAGACCCGGTACTTC. As protein: CASSLARDSLKTRYF.

Many counts were recorded for this clonotype. The gene calls are TRBV12-3 or TRBV12-4 and TRBJ2-2, with D unresolved. The V gene lost 2 bases and the J gene lost 5 bases, with 3 bases spanning the gap. This CDR3 region has 12 residues. The CDR3 sequence: CASSLRTGELFF. The CDR3 nucleotides read TGTGCCAGCAGTTTACGGACCGGGGAGCTGTTTTTT.

This clonotype was counted at least ten times. The genes are TRBV20-1 and TRBJ1-1; no reliable D call. The CDR3 spans 10 residues. Trimming pared 3 bases from V and 6 bases from J, leaving 5 bases between. Germline CDR1 DFQATT, CDR2 SNEGSKA (reference sequence). For the CDR3, the DNA is TGCAGTGCTAGGACCGCTGAAGCTTTCTTT. Amino acids: CSARTAEAFF.

This clonotype was counted once. The chain combines TRBV24-1 with TRBJ2-1; weak D call: TRBD1 (5 bases). V lost 1 base, J lost 5 bases, and 14 bases lay in between. The CDR3 runs 16 residues. Germline CDR1 and CDR2: KGHDR and SFDVKD. The CDR3 reads CATSDFADINHNEQFF. The DNA for the CDR3 is TGTGCCACCAGTGATTTTGCGGACATTAATCACAATGAGCAGTTCTTC.

This chain connects TRBV30 to TRBJ2-1; D tentatively fits TRBD1 or TRBD2 (5 bases each). Germline lookup yields CDR1 GTSNPN and CDR2 SVGIG (reference sequence). The CDR3 totals 15 residues. V was cut by 2 bases and J by 0 bases, with 11 bases left in between. The CDR3, as DNA: TGTGCCTGGAGTTCGGGGCGACTCTCCTACAATGAGCAGTTCTTC. Residues: CAWSSGRLSYNEQFF.

This chain uses TRBV27 with TRBJ2-3, with D perhaps matching TRBD1 (6 bases). Trimming removed 6 bases at V and 1 base at J, with 14 bases between. CDR1 is MNHEY and CDR2 is SMNVEV in the germline V gene (reference sequence). This CDR3 has 15 amino acids. The CDR3 region is CASSYLDSRTDTQYF. The CDR3 DNA reads as TGTGCCAGCAGCTACTTGGACAGCCGCACAGATACGCAGTATTTT.

The V gene is TRBV7-2, the J gene TRBJ2-1, with a weak D call TRBD1 (6 bases). The V end lost 2 bases, the J end lost 2 bases, and 10 bases lay between the germline ends. Germline CDR1 is SGHTA and CDR2 is FQGNSA. The CDR3 has 15 amino acids. The CDR3 region has the DNA TGTGCCAGCAGCTTACGCAGGGGCGCCTACAATGAGCAGTTCTTC. The encoded protein is CASSLRRGAYNEQFF.

The sample holds a few counts of this clonotype. The J gene is TRBJ2-1, the V gene TRBV10-3, with a possible D match to TRBD2 (5 bases). Germline CDR1 reads ENHRY; CDR2 reads SYGVKD. Trimming removed 2 bases from V and 0 bases from J, with 14 bases in between. The CDR3 sequence is 17 residues long. The CDR3 loop reads CAISEVGSGRSYNEQFF. CDR3 DNA: TGTGCCATCAGTGAGGTTGGGAGCGGCCGCTCCTACAATGAGCAGTTCTTC.

This clonotype was detected only a few times. The chain has TRBV12-3 or TRBV12-4 and TRBJ1-5, with 8 bases identical to TRBD1. V shed 1 base and J 6 bases; nucleotides not matched to a gene: 2. The CDR3 is 14 amino acids. CDR3 sequence (DNA): TGTGCCAGCAGTTTAGGGACAGGGACTCAGCCCCAGCATTTT. This codes for CASSLGTGTQPQHF.

The chain employs TRBV6-5 and TRBJ2-4; D uncertain. Looked up from germline, CDR1 is MNHEY and CDR2 is SVGAGI. The V gene lost 2 bases and the J gene lost 7 bases, with 12 bases spanning the gap. The CDR3 is 14 residues long. The CDR3 reads CASSYRDLGNIQYF. The CDR3 nucleotides are TGTGCCAGCAGTTACAGGGATTTAGGGAACATTCAGTACTTC.

In this sample, this clonotype turned up a few times. The genes are TRBV28 and TRBJ2-1; a weak D match, TRBD1 (5 bases). V lost 3 bases and J lost 10, with 16 bases in between. This CDR3 has 14 residues. Per the germline V gene, CDR1 is MDHEN and CDR2 is SYDVKM. The CDR3 here is CASSFQAGIKEQFF. For the CDR3, the DNA is TGTGCCAGCAGTTTTCAGGCAGGGATAAAGGAGCAGTTCTTC. The full variable domain, rest sourced from reference TRBV28 and TRBJ2-1, is DVKVTQSSRYLVKRTGEKVFLECVQDMDHENMFWYRQDPGLGLRLIYFSYDVKMKEKGDIPEGYSVSREKKERFSLILESASTNQTSMYLCASSFQAGIKEQFFGPGTRLTVL.

This clonotype was seen many times. CDR3 protein: CASSIDLGGQATGELFF. The CDR3 nucleotides read TGTGCCAGTAGTATAGATCTCGGGGGACAGGCCACCGGGGAGCTGTTTTTT. The V and J genes are TRBV19 and TRBJ2-2; 8 bases align to TRBD1. The V gene end was trimmed by 0 bases and the J gene end by 4 bases; junction bases not matched to a gene: 7. CDR3 size: 17 residues. Germline CDR1 and CDR2: LNHDA and SQIVND (reference sequence).

This clonotype was recorded a few times. The rearrangement joins TRBV12-3 or TRBV12-4 to TRBJ2-6; D remains unclear. Between the trimmed V and J ends, which lost 6 bases and 6 bases, there was a span of 9 bases. The CDR3 is made up of 13 amino acids. CDR3: CASSPTAANVLTF. CDR3 DNA: TGTGCCAGCAGCCCAACAGCGGCCAACGTCCTGACTTTC.